These 3 T cell receptor beta chains were all obtained from the same sample, sequenced in a study of beta chain features in type 1 diabetes. Sequenced material consisted of expressed TCRB transcripts (all of the isolated RNA was reverse transcribed). Assay used: immunoSEQ multiplex PCR; TCRdb lists only in-frame clones, some missing. The data show 400,000 to 450,000 clones, about 15% seen once. What was sequenced was naive CD4+ T cells from blood. Source of these receptors: a man aged 25 to 45 in good health.

This clone has just a few counts. V gene TRBV18 combines with J gene TRBJ2-4; D remains unclear. The CDR3 runs 18 residues. Trimming removed 0 bases from V and 3 bases from J, with 18 bases in between. Looked up from germline, CDR1 is KGHSH and CDR2 is LQKENI. This CDR3 is CASSPPKSNKMGKNIQYF. The CDR3 DNA reads TGTGCCAGCTCACCACCGAAGAGCAACAAAATGGGCAAAAACATTCAGTACTTC.

This chain links TRBV14 with TRBJ2-1, with 7 bases fitting TRBD2. This CDR3 is 16 amino acids long. Per germline, CDR1 SGHDN and CDR2 FVKESK. Losses at the gene ends were 4 bases for V and 8 bases for J; bases not matched to a gene: 14. CDR3 amino acids: CASSPLGSSGFHEQFF. The CDR3 bases are TGTGCCAGCAGCCCCCTGGGGTCTAGCGGCTTCCATGAGCAGTTCTTC.

The gene calls are TRBV28 and TRBJ2-3, with a weak D call TRBD1 (6 bases). The germline V and J ends were trimmed by 6 bases and 2 bases, with 9 bases remaining between them. The CDR3 totals 13 residues. Germline CDR1 and CDR2: MDHEN and SYDVKM. The chain's CDR3 is CASRDRITDTQYF. The CDR3, as DNA: TGTGCCAGCAGGGACAGAATCACAGATACGCAGTATTTT. Variable domain in full (rest from reference TRBV28 and TRBJ2-3): DVKVTQSSRYLVKRTGEKVFLECVQDMDHENMFWYRQDPGLGLRLIYFSYDVKMKEKGDIPEGYSVSREKKERFSLILESASTNQTSMYLCASRDRITDTQYFGPGTRLTVL.